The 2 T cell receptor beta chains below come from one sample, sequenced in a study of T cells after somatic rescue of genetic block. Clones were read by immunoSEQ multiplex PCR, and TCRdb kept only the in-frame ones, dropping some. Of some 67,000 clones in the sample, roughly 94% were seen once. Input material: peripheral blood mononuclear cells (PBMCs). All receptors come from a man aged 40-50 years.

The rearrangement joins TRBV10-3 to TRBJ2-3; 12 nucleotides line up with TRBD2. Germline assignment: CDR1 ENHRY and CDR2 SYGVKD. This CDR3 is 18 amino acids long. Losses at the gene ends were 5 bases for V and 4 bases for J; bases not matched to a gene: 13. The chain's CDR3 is CAISWGLRPSGRADTQYF. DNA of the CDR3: TGTGCCATCAGTTGGGGACTACGCCCTAGCGGGAGGGCAGATACGCAGTATTTT.

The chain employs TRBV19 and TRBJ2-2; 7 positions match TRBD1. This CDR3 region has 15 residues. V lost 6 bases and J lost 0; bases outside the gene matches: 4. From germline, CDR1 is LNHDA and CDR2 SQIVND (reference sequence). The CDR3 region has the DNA TGTGCCAGTAGGTCAGGGGGAACGAACACCGGGGAGCTGTTTTTT. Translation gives CASRSGGTNTGELFF. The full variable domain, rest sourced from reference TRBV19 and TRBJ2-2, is DGGITQSPKYLFRKEGQNVTLSCEQNLNHDAMYWYRQDPGQGLRLIYYSQIVNDFQKGDIAEGYSVSREKKESFPLTVTSAQKNPTAFYLCASRSGGTNTGELFFGEGSRLTVL.